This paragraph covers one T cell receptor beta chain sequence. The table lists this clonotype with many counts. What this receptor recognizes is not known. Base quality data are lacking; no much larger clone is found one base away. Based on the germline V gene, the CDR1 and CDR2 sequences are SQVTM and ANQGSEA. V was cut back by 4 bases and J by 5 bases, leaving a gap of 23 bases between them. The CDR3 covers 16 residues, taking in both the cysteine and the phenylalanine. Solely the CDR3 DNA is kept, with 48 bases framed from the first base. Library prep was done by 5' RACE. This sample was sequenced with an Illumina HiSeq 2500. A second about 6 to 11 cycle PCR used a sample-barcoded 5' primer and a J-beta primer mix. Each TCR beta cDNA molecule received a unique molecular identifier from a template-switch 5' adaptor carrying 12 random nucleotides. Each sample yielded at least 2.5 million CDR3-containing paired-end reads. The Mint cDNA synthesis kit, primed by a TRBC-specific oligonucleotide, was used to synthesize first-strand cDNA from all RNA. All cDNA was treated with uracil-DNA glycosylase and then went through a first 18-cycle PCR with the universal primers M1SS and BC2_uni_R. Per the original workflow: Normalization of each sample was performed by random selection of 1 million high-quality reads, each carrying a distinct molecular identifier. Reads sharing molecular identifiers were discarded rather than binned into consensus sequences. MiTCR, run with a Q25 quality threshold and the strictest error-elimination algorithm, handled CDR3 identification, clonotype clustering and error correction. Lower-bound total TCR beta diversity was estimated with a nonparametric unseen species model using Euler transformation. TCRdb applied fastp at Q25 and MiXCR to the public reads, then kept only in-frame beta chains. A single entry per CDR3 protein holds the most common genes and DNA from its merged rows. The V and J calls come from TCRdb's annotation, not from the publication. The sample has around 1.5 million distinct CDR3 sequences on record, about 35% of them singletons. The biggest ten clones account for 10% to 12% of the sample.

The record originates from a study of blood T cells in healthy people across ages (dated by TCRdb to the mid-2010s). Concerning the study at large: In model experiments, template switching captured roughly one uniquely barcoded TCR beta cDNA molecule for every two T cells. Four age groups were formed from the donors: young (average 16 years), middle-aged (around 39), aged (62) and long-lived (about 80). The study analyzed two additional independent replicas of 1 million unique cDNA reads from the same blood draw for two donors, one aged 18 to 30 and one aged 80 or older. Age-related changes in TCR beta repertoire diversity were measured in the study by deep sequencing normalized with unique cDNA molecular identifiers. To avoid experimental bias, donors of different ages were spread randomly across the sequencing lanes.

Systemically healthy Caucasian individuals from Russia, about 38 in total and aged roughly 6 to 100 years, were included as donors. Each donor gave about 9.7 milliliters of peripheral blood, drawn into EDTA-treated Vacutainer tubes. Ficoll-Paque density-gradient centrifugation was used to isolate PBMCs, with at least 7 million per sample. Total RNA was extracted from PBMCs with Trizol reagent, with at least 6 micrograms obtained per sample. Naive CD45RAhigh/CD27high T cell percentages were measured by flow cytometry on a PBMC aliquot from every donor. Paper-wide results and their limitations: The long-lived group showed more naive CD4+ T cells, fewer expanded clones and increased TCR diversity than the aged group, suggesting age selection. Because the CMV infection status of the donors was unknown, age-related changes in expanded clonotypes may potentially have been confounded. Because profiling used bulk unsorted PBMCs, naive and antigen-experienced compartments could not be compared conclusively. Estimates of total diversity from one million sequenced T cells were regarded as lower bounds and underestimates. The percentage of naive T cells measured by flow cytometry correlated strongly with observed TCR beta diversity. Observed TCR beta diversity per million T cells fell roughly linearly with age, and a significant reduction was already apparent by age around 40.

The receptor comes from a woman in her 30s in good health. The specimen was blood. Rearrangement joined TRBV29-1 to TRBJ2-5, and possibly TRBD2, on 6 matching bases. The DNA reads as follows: TGCAGCGTTGCTGGGGATATGAGCGGGCAAGGGGAGACCCAGTACTTC. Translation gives CSVAGDMSGQGETQYF. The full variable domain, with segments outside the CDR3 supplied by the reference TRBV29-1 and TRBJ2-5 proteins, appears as SAVISQKPSRDICQRGTSLTIQCQVDSQVTMMFWYRQQPGQSLTLIATANQGSEATYESGFVIDKFPISRPNLTFSTLTVSNMSPEDSSIYLCSVAGDMSGQGETQYFGPGTRLLVL.